This T cell receptor beta chain was sequenced in a study of blood T cell repertoires in COVID-19. Looking at the study overall: There were acute and convalescent COVID-19 samples, and they came from the United States, Italy and Spain. The cDNA or gDNA used as material had been derived from T cells, B-cell-depleted T cells, or PBMCs.

Germline CDR1 MGHRA, CDR2 YSYEKL. With 1 base clipped from V and 12 bases from J, the junction kept 11 bases outside the gene matches. CDR3 length: 16 amino acids. Per the study methods: Amplified reference gene primers provided the basis for estimating nucleated cell counts. The table came from immunoSEQ multiplex PCR; TCRdb's copy has only in-frame clones and leaves some out. That table is the source of V, J and clone size, and D and trimming were worked out from the DNA. The data contain 200,000 to 250,000 clones, around nine tenths of them singletons. The TCR originated in a woman aged 50 to 65 with acute COVID-19. The specimen was PBMCs or T cells enriched from blood (not recorded which). This chain joins TRBV4-1 and TRBJ2-2, with 10 bases aligning to TRBD2. Here the CDR3 reads CASSQVGVGSGRKLFF. The CDR3 DNA is TGCGCCAGCAGCCAAGTGGGGGTGGGTAGCGGGAGGAAGCTGTTTTTT.